These 24 T cell receptor beta chains were all obtained from the same sample, sequenced in a study of T-cell memory formation after mild COVID-19. TCRdb independently ran MiXCR on the 5' RACE reads; one entry per CDR3 protein. The table shows a few hundred thousand distinct CDR3 sequences, with roughly 21% occurring only once. Sequencing was done on a sample of PBMCs or a T cell subset sorted from them (not recorded which). The receptors originated from an adult woman who had mild COVID-19 (a few samples of this study predate the infection). Cell type and time point are not known.

The rearrangement joins TRBV6-5 to TRBJ2-1; D is possibly TRBD1 (6 bases). Germline assignment: CDR1 MNHEY and CDR2 SVGAGI. The CDR3 runs 15 residues. V lost 4 bases, J lost 6 bases, and 16 bases lay in between. Here the CDR3 DNA reads TGTGCCAGCAGTTCCACTGCAGAAGGGGGCAATGAGCAGTTCTTC. Translated, it gives CASSSTAEGGNEQFF.

The CDR3 sequence: CASSSGTSGLSSYNEQFF. Here the CDR3 DNA reads TGCGCCAGCAGCAGCGGGACTAGCGGTCTGAGCTCCTACAATGAGCAGTTCTTC. This chain uses TRBV4-1 with TRBJ2-1; TRBD2 matches at 11 bases. Looked up from germline, CDR1 is MGHRA and CDR2 is YSYEKL. V lost 5 bases to trimming and J lost 0 bases; unmatched junction nucleotides: 9. This CDR3 has 18 amino acids.

This rearrangement joins TRBV5-1 to TRBJ2-5; D gene ambiguous. This CDR3 spans 15 amino acids. The germline V gene encodes CDR1 SGHRS and CDR2 YFSETQ. Trimming removed 0 bases at V and 4 bases at J, with 13 bases between. CDR3 protein: CASSLEAPWRETQYF. CDR3 nucleotides: TGCGCCAGCAGCTTGGAGGCACCCTGGAGAGAGACCCAGTACTTC.

CDR3 sequence reads: CSVKSLGGDTGELFF. The CDR3 DNA follows: TGCAGCGTAAAATCCTTAGGGGGAGACACCGGGGAGCTGTTTTTT. The gene calls are TRBV29-1 and TRBJ2-2, with D perhaps matching TRBD1 (6 bases). The CDR3 has 15 residues. Trimming cost V 6 bases and J 3 bases, with 17 bases left between them. CDR1 SQVTM and CDR2 ANQGSEA come from the germline V gene.

This clonotype was seen many times. The V and J genes are TRBV7-6 and TRBJ2-7, with 9 bases fitting TRBD2. The CDR3 runs to 14 residues. The V gene end was trimmed by 3 bases and the J gene end by 0 bases; junction bases not matched to a gene: 0. CDR1 is SGHVS, CDR2 FNYEAQ, per germline. Written as DNA, the CDR3 is TGTGCCAGCAGCTTTAGCGGGAGCTCCTACGAGCAGTACTTC. It codes for CASSFSGSSYEQYF.

There are a few counts of this clonotype. This chain's CDR3 is CASSSSRAGELFF. The CDR3 DNA reads TGTGCCAGCAGCTCCTCGAGGGCCGGGGAGCTGTTTTTT. V gene TRBV7-3 combines with J gene TRBJ2-2; TRBD2 is a possible D gene (5 bases). This CDR3 contains 13 residues. CDR1 SGHTA and CDR2 FQGTGA come from the germline V gene. V was shortened by 4 bases and J by 6 bases, with 9 bases between the two germline ends.

The chain employs TRBV6-5 and TRBJ1-1, with D possibly TRBD1 on 6 matching bases. Trimming pared 5 bases from V and 0 bases from J, leaving 13 bases between. This CDR3 contains 15 residues. The germline gives CDR1 MNHEY, CDR2 SVGAGI. CDR3 bases: TGTGCCAGCAGTCCCTGGGACACCCTGAACACTGAAGCTTTCTTT. Amino acid sequence: CASSPWDTLNTEAFF.

This chain uses TRBV5-1 with TRBJ1-3, with no clear D. The CDR3 loop spans 15 amino acids. The germline V gene has CDR1 SGHRS and CDR2 YFSETQ. Between the trimmed V and J ends, which lost 0 bases and 0 bases, there was a span of 7 bases. CDR3 amino acids: CASSLEAGSGNTIYF. CDR3 DNA: TGCGCCAGCAGCTTGGAGGCAGGCTCTGGAAACACCATATATTTT.

In its sample, this clonotype was seen a few times. This chain links TRBV20-1 with TRBJ1-2; 9 nucleotides align to TRBD1. Per germline, CDR1 DFQATT and CDR2 SNEGSKA (reference sequence). Losses at the gene ends were 6 bases for V and 0 bases for J; bases not matched to a gene: 14. The CDR3 totals 17 residues. CDR3 protein: CSAVRPGQGLANYGYTF. As DNA, the CDR3 is TGCAGTGCCGTACGACCGGGACAGGGACTTGCTAACTATGGCTACACCTTC.

The chain couples TRBV4-1 to TRBJ2-3; D remains ambiguous. Trimming cost V 5 bases and J 5 bases, with 8 bases left between them. There are 12 residues in the CDR3. Germline V gene data show CDR1 as MGHRA and CDR2 as YSYEKL. The CDR3 region has the DNA TGCGCCAGCAGCTGGATTGGAGATACGCAGTATTTT. This translates into CASSWIGDTQYF.

The V call is TRBV7-9, the J call TRBJ2-1; D might be TRBD1 (6 bases). V was shortened by 5 bases and J by 3 bases, with 17 bases between the two germline ends. The germline V gene has CDR1 SEHNR and CDR2 FQNEAQ (reference sequence). The CDR3 is made up of 16 amino acids. CDR3 amino acids: CASSPLGQGLYNEQFF. The CDR3 nucleotides read TGTGCCAGCAGCCCCTTGGGGCAGGGGCTCTACAATGAGCAGTTCTTC.

This clonotype was observed a handful of times. The V call is TRBV11-2, the J call TRBJ2-1, with 9 bases aligning to TRBD2. Germline CDR1 SGHAT, CDR2 FQNNGV. The CDR3 length is 15 residues. V lost 1 base and J lost 8; bases outside the gene matches: 6. The CDR3 region is CASSLGGGGADEQFF. The CDR3 coding sequence is TGTGCCAGCAGCTTAGGAGGCGGGGGGGCCGATGAGCAGTTCTTC. Supplemented by reference TRBV11-2 and TRBJ2-1, the full variable domain reads EAGVAQSPRYKIIEKRQSVAFWCNPISGHATLYWYQQILGQGPKLLIQFQNNGVVDDSQLPKDRFSAERLKGVDSTLKIQPAKLEDSAVYLCASSLGGGGADEQFFGPGTRLTVL.

This rearrangement joins TRBV4-1 to TRBJ2-7, with D possibly matching TRBD1 (5 bases). CDR1 MGHRA and CDR2 YSYEKL come from the germline V gene. The CDR3 has 13 residues. V was clipped by 3 bases and J by 2 bases, with 8 bases between them. The CDR3 DNA reads as TGCGCCAGCAGCCAGGGGCTCGCCTACGAGCAGTACTTC. Amino acids: CASSQGLAYEQYF.

There are a few counts of this clonotype. This chain joins TRBV29-1 and TRBJ1-2, with TRBD1 matching over 8 bases. The CDR3 totals 11 residues. Germline V gives CDR1 SQVTM, CDR2 ANQGSEA. This CDR3 is CGQGGADGYTF. CDR3 bases: TGCGGACAGGGAGGGGCGGATGGCTACACCTTC.

The CDR3 bases are TGCAGCGTTGAGGGTTTCGGGGATCACGGGGAGCTGTTTTTT. Its translation: CSVEGFGDHGELFF. The gene calls are TRBV29-1 and TRBJ2-2; possible D gene TRBD2, 5 bases. The germline V gene encodes CDR1 SQVTM and CDR2 ANQGSEA. V lost 3 bases, J lost 7 bases, and 15 bases lay in between. This CDR3 region has 14 residues.

V and J are TRBV6-5 and TRBJ1-5; D unresolved. CDR1 and CDR2 (germline): MNHEY, SVGAGI. This CDR3 has 13 amino acids. V gave up 7 bases and J gave up 0 bases, with 7 bases separating them. CDR3 DNA sequence: TGTGCCAGCAAGGGCAATAGCAATCAGCCCCAGCATTTT. This gives the protein CASKGNSNQPQHF.

The chain carries TRBV6-2 or TRBV6-3 and TRBJ2-4; 10 bases align to TRBD1. The V segment lost 10 bases and the J segment 3 bases; nucleotides outside the gene matches: 12. CDR3 length: 16 residues. Germline V gene data show CDR1 as MNHEY and CDR2 as SVGEGT. The CDR3 is CATSQGQGIVKNIQYF. The DNA for the CDR3 is TGTGCCACGAGCCAGGGACAGGGGATTGTCAAAAACATTCAGTACTTC.

The V gene is TRBV4-3, the J gene TRBJ2-1; D is perhaps TRBD1 or TRBD2 (5 bases each). With 4 bases removed from V and 9 bases from J, the gap between germline ends came to 16 bases. The CDR3 covers 14 residues. Germline-derived CDR1 and CDR2 are LGHNA and YSLEER. The CDR3 loop reads CASSLWMGESEQFF. Here the CDR3 DNA reads TGCGCCAGCAGCCTTTGGATGGGGGAGAGTGAGCAGTTCTTC.

The V gene is TRBV5-1, the J gene TRBJ2-3; TRBD2 matches at 10 bases. The V gene's germline CDR1 is SGHRS and CDR2 YFSETQ. The CDR3 totals 16 residues. The V gene end was trimmed by 4 bases and the J gene end by 5 bases; junction bases not matched to a gene: 10. As DNA, the CDR3 is TGCGCCAGCAGCCCCCTTCCAGCGGGGGGGAAAGATACGCAGTATTTT. Protein: CASSPLPAGGKDTQYF.

Ten or more counts support this clonotype. The chain has TRBV27 and TRBJ2-2, with D possibly TRBD1 on 6 matching bases. Germline V gene data show CDR1 as MNHEY and CDR2 as SMNVEV (reference sequence). The CDR3 sequence is 16 residues long. The V and J ends lost 5 bases and 7 bases respectively, with 20 bases between them. For the CDR3, the DNA is TGTGCCAGCAGTGGAACTCAGGGGACCTACAGCGGGGAGCTGTTTTTT. This codes for CASSGTQGTYSGELFF.

There are a few counts of this clonotype. The V gene is TRBV29-1, the J gene TRBJ1-2; a weak D match, TRBD1 (5 bases). The CDR3 contains 12 residues. The germline CDR1 and CDR2 sequences are SQVTM and ANQGSEA. V lost 4 bases to trimming and J lost 6 bases, with 12 bases between them. CDR3 bases: TGCAGCGTTGGAGGGGTTGTAAATGGCTACACCTTC. It translates to CSVGGVVNGYTF.

This clonotype was observed a handful of times. The rearrangement links TRBV12-3 or TRBV12-4 to TRBJ2-7; 8 bases agree with TRBD1. The CDR3 loop spans 15 amino acids. V shed 2 bases, J shed 2 bases, and the junction held 5 bases outside the gene matches. CDR3 residues: CASSLHRDRTYEQYF. CDR3 DNA: TGTGCCAGCAGTTTACATCGGGACAGGACCTACGAGCAGTACTTC.

This clonotype occurred many times. The chain recombines TRBV5-1 with TRBJ2-7; no reliable D call. The CDR3 extends over 11 amino acids. V dropped 4 bases and J dropped 2 bases, with 4 bases sitting between them. From germline, CDR1 is SGHRS and CDR2 YFSETQ. CDR3 protein: CASSTTYEQYF. The CDR3 bases are TGCGCCAGCAGCACAACCTACGAGCAGTACTTC. The whole variable domain, filled in from reference TRBV5-1 and TRBJ2-7, reads KAGVTQTPRYLIKTRGQQVTLSCSPISGHRSVSWYQQTPGQGLQFLFEYFSETQRNKGNFPGRFSGRQFSNSRSEMNVSTLELGDSALYLCASSTTYEQYFGPGTRLTVT.

This clonotype has only one observation. The chain carries TRBV11-3 and TRBJ2-3, with D unclear. V lost 3 bases and J lost 6, with 10 bases in between. Germline CDR1 and CDR2: SGHNT and YENEEA. The CDR3 runs 13 residues. The DNA for the CDR3 is TGTGCCAGCAGCTTGGACGGCTTGGATACGCAGTATTTT. Encoded protein: CASSLDGLDTQYF.